This passage covers 12 T cell receptor beta chains from one sample sequenced in a study of blood T cell repertoires in COVID-19. The method was immunoSEQ multiplex PCR; TCRdb's version includes in-frame clones alone and lacks a portion of them. This repertoire shows approximately 160,000 clones, over 85% found once; its top ten account for 15% to 20%. Input material: peripheral blood. The receptors come from a man in his 60s with active or convalescent COVID-19.

V and J are TRBV24-1 and TRBJ2-5; tentatively, D is TRBD2 (5 bases). CDR3 size: 15 residues. Trimming took off 3 bases at V and 1 base at J, with 11 bases between the two ends. Germline CDR1 reads KGHDR; CDR2 reads SFDVKD. The CDR3 nucleotides are TGTGCCACCAGTGATCCATCGGACTTCCAAGAGACCCAGTACTTC. It translates to CATSDPSDFQETQYF.

This clone has only one observation. This rearrangement joins TRBV12-3 or TRBV12-4 to TRBJ2-7, with D tentatively TRBD2 (6 bases). V lost 8 bases and J 9 bases, leaving 17 bases between the germline ends. The CDR3 covers 12 residues. Written as DNA, the CDR3 is TGTGCCAGCGGATCTACCCGGGAGAGGCAGTACTTC. Residues: CASGSTRERQYF.

This clone was observed a single time. The rearrangement uses TRBV7-8 and TRBJ2-7; the match to TRBD1 covers 10 bases. The V and J ends lost 1 base and 3 bases, in that order; junction bases with no gene match: 6. CDR3 length: 16 residues. Looked up from germline, CDR1 is SGHVS and CDR2 is FQNEAQ. The CDR3 is CASSLVRGQGYYEQYF. CDR3 bases: TGTGCCAGCAGCTTAGTCAGGGGACAGGGGTACTACGAGCAGTACTTC.

This clone was observed a handful of times. The chain joins TRBV15 to TRBJ1-5; D is possibly TRBD1 (5 bases). Germline loops: CDR1 LNHNV, CDR2 YYDKDF (reference sequence). Trimming left V 4 bases short and J 4 bases short, with 8 bases between. CDR3 size: 13 residues. CDR3 protein: CATSNDRNQPQHF. The DNA for the CDR3 is TGTGCCACCAGCAATGACAGAAATCAGCCCCAGCATTTT.

This chain links TRBV5-4 with TRBJ2-7; 8 bases are shared with TRBD2. Germline CDR1 reads SGHNT; CDR2 reads YYREEE (reference sequence). Trimming cost V 2 bases and J 5 bases; bases outside gene matches: 6. This CDR3 has 14 residues. The CDR3 sequence is CASSLGGRSDEQYF. CDR3 nucleotides: TGTGCCAGCAGCTTAGGCGGGAGGAGCGACGAGCAGTACTTC.

The chain has TRBV18 and TRBJ2-2; 9 bases are shared with TRBD1. The CDR3 runs to 17 residues. Germline V CDR1 and CDR2: KGHSH, LQKENI. Trimming took 4 bases from V and 1 from J; bases not matched to a gene: 7. CDR3 residues: CASSQWPGQGNTGELFF. The DNA of the CDR3 is TGTGCCAGCTCACAGTGGCCGGGACAGGGGAACACCGGGGAGCTGTTTTTT.

The chain employs TRBV7-9 and TRBJ2-7, with 7 nucleotides matching TRBD2. The CDR3 totals 14 residues. Trimming at V came to 11 bases and at J to 1 base, leaving 11 bases not matched to a gene. In germline, CDR1 is SEHNR, CDR2 FQNEAQ (reference sequence). CDR3 residues: CAGDGERGSYEQYF. The CDR3 DNA follows: TGTGCCGGGGACGGGGAGCGGGGTTCCTACGAGCAGTACTTC.

V gene TRBV9 combines with J gene TRBJ1-2; maybe TRBD1 (5 bases). Trimming removed 0 bases at V and 6 bases at J, with 12 bases between. Germline V lookup: CDR1 SGDLS, CDR2 YYNGEE. The CDR3 consists of 14 residues. The DNA of the CDR3 is TGTGCCAGCAGCGTAGACATGGGAGGGGATGGCTACACCTTC. It is translated as CASSVDMGGDGYTF.

The chain is built from TRBV5-1 and TRBJ2-2; TRBD1 matches at 11 bases. Germline values: CDR1 SGHRS, CDR2 YFSETQ. The CDR3 runs to 17 residues. V gave up 4 bases and J gave up 2 bases; unmatched junction bases: 7. CDR3 residues: CASSRGGTGGNTGELFF. The CDR3 DNA is TGCGCCAGCAGCCGCGGTGGGACAGGGGGAAACACCGGGGAGCTGTTTTTT. The whole variable domain, filled in from reference TRBV5-1 and TRBJ2-2, reads KAGVTQTPRYLIKTRGQQVTLSCSPISGHRSVSWYQQTPGQGLQFLFEYFSETQRNKGNFPGRFSGRQFSNSRSEMNVSTLELGDSALYLCASSRGGTGGNTGELFFGEGSRLTVL.

The rearrangement uses TRBV7-2 and TRBJ2-3; 11 bases agree with TRBD2. This CDR3 spans 16 amino acids. V shed 5 bases, J shed 6 bases, and the junction held 10 bases outside the gene matches. The germline V gene encodes CDR1 SGHTA and CDR2 FQGNSA. CDR3 bases: TGTGCCAGCAGCCTAAAAACTAGCGGGGGCCTTGATACGCAGTATTTT. Translated, it gives CASSLKTSGGLDTQYF.

This CDR3 reads CASSLTGQGFYYSTDTQYF. The CDR3 bases are TGTGCCAGCAGTTTAACGGGACAGGGTTTCTACTATAGCACAGATACGCAGTATTTT. The chain uses TRBV27 and TRBJ2-3; 9 nucleotides agree with TRBD1. Germline trimming cut 2 bases from V and 0 bases from J; bases unmatched to any gene: 12. The germline V gene encodes CDR1 MNHEY and CDR2 SMNVEV (reference sequence). This CDR3 region has 19 residues.

CDR3 sequence: CASTKTGGGQPQHF. The CDR3 nucleotides are TGCGCCAGCACCAAGACAGGGGGAGGTCAGCCCCAGCATTTT. The genes are TRBV10-2 and TRBJ1-5, with 9 bases matching TRBD1. The CDR3 extends over 14 amino acids. From germline, CDR1 is WSHSY and CDR2 SAAADI. V was pared by 7 bases and J by 6 bases, with 7 bases of the junction left unmatched.